A single sample is the source of the 10 T cell receptor beta chains below, sequenced in a study. TCRdb used MiXCR to reprocess the RT-PCR reads, holding one entry per CDR3 protein. The table records more than 550,000 distinct CDR3 sequences, 14% of them present only once. Material for sequencing was memory CD4+ T cells from blood. The receptors come from a female donor in good health, serving as a healthy control.

This clonotype has a handful of counts. The chain is built from TRBV6-2 or TRBV6-3 and TRBJ2-1; either TRBD1 or TRBD2 may supply D (7 bases each). Looked up from germline, CDR1 is MNHEY and CDR2 is SVGEGT. Trimming cost V 6 bases and J 4 bases, with 16 bases left between them. CDR3 size: 15 residues. CDR3 protein: CASSRQGGGYNEQFF. CDR3 in DNA: TGTGCCAGCAGCCGACAGGGCGGGGGTTACAATGAGCAGTTCTTC.

This clonotype was recorded once. The CDR3 sequence is CATTGTSDGEQYF. For the CDR3, the DNA is TGTGCCACCACCGGGACTAGCGACGGGGAGCAGTACTTC. The genes are TRBV24-1 and TRBJ2-7, with 10 bases fitting TRBD2. The J segment lost 7 bases and the V segment lost 8 bases, leaving 7 bases of the junction unmatched. The germline V gene has CDR1 KGHDR and CDR2 SFDVKD. CDR3 length: 13 amino acids.

The chain employs TRBV12-3 or TRBV12-4 and TRBJ2-2, with 13 positions matching TRBD2. V lost 3 bases to trimming and J lost 5 bases; unmatched junction nucleotides: 12. The CDR3 contains 19 residues. The CDR3 sequence: CASSFMGRLAGGRTGELFF. The CDR3 bases are TGTGCCAGCAGTTTTATGGGGCGACTAGCGGGAGGAAGAACCGGGGAGCTGTTTTTT.

V is TRBV5-1 and J is TRBJ2-1; 9 nucleotides align to TRBD2. CDR1 SGHRS and CDR2 YFSETQ come from the germline V gene. The CDR3 covers 15 residues. Trimming cost V 6 bases and J 7 bases; bases outside gene matches: 11. The CDR3 DNA sequence: TGCGCCAGCACCCTTAGCGGGAGTCTCGGGAATGAGCAGTTCTTC. Translating gives CASTLSGSLGNEQFF.

Ten or more counts support this clonotype. Here the CDR3 reads CASSYSSQGNSPLHF. CDR3 DNA: TGTGCCAGCAGTTACTCGAGTCAGGGGAATTCACCCCTCCACTTT. This chain uses TRBV6-5 with TRBJ1-6; D is perhaps TRBD1 (6 bases). The CDR3 has 15 amino acids. Germline CDR1 and CDR2: MNHEY and SVGAGI. V lost 0 bases to trimming and J lost 7 bases, with 10 bases between them.

J is TRBJ2-5 and V is TRBV9; a weak D match, TRBD2 (5 bases). With 3 bases removed from V and 4 bases from J, the gap between germline ends came to 16 bases. Looked up from germline, CDR1 is SGDLS and CDR2 is YYNGEE. The CDR3 loop spans 15 amino acids. In DNA, the CDR3 is TGTGCCAGCAGCGCTTCCGGGATTATAGGAGAGACCCAGTACTTC. This sequence encodes CASSASGIIGETQYF.

This clonotype appeared a few times. The genes are TRBV20-1 and TRBJ1-1, with 8 nucleotides matching TRBD1. Germline CDR1 is DFQATT and CDR2 is SNEGSKA (reference sequence). This CDR3 contains 15 residues. V shed 6 bases and J 2 bases; nucleotides not matched to a gene: 11. The CDR3 sequence is CSAQGALESNTEAFF. CDR3 nucleotides: TGCAGTGCGCAGGGGGCGTTGGAAAGTAACACTGAAGCTTTCTTT.

V gene TRBV15 combines with J gene TRBJ2-3; D is unclear. The CDR3 is 14 amino acids. Trimming removed 0 bases from V and 11 bases from J, with 15 bases in between. From germline, CDR1 is LNHNV and CDR2 YYDKDF (reference sequence). CDR3 region: CATSRERLGGRQYF. Here the CDR3 DNA reads TGTGCCACCAGCAGAGAAAGACTGGGTGGTAGGCAGTATTTT.

This clonotype was seen at least ten times. V is TRBV10-3 and J is TRBJ2-2; maybe TRBD2 (6 bases). V was pared by 6 bases and J by 1 base, with 6 bases between. The CDR3 contains 13 residues. Germline CDR1 and CDR2: ENHRY and SYGVKD. CDR3 region: CAISGGNTGELFF. CDR3 DNA: TGTGCCATCAGCGGGGGGAACACCGGGGAGCTGTTTTTT.

This clonotype was seen at least ten times. V is TRBV24-1 and J is TRBJ2-1; 9 nucleotides line up with TRBD2. Germline V gene lookup returns CDR1 KGHDR and CDR2 SFDVKD. The CDR3 has 14 residues. With V trimmed by 4 bases and J by 5 bases, 2 bases remained unmatched. Here the CDR3 reads CATSEAGGDNEQFF. The CDR3, as DNA: TGTGCCACCAGTGAGGCGGGAGGGGACAATGAGCAGTTCTTC.